This record looks at one T cell receptor beta chain sequence and its context. What it binds is not known. This sample is drawn from a study of T cells in Graves' hyperthyroidism and ophthalmopathy. This CDR3 has 16 amino acids. With 4 bases removed from V and 2 bases from J, the gap between germline ends came to 15 bases. In germline, CDR1 is MNHEY, CDR2 SVGAGI. RNA transcripts were the template for amplifying TCR beta CDR3 regions. A first-round RT-PCR of the TCR CDR3 used the HTBI primer set. TCRdb re-analysed the multiplex PCR reads in MiXCR, keeping a single row per CDR3 protein. The sample consists of roughly 560,000 distinct CDR3 sequences, approximately 15% of them appearing once. General study findings and limits: Ophthalmopathy prediction by the model preceded onset by a median roughly 6 months.

The TCR comes from a woman aged 40 to 50 with Graves' ophthalmopathy. The chain is built from TRBV6-5 and TRBJ1-5, with D tentatively TRBD1 (6 bases). The sample was blood. The CDR3 loop is CASSSVGAGGNQPQHF. DNA for the CDR3: TGTGCCAGCAGTTCCGTGGGGGCCGGGGGCAATCAGCCCCAGCATTTT.